What follows are 9 T cell receptor beta chains derived from one specimen sequenced in a study of technical replicates of blood from a handful of donors. Profiling relied on immunoSEQ multiplex PCR, and the TCRdb table lists in-frame clones only, not all of them. Of tens of thousands of clones in the sample, approximately 95% were seen once. Sequencing was carried out using T cells isolated from PBMCs. All receptors come from a human donor in good health.

This clone was seen just once. The chain couples TRBV11-2 to TRBJ2-7, with 7 positions matching TRBD2. The V gene's germline CDR1 is SGHAT and CDR2 FQNNGV. J lost 5 bases, V lost 1 base, and 11 bases had no gene match. The CDR3 is 16 residues long. CDR3 sequence reads: CASSLGEGGPGDEQYF. CDR3 bases: TGTGCCAGCAGCTTAGGGGAGGGAGGGCCTGGGGACGAGCAGTACTTC.

The chain uses TRBV7-3 and TRBJ2-1; tentatively, D is TRBD2 (6 bases). The germline V gene encodes CDR1 SGHTA and CDR2 FQGTGA. This CDR3 region has 16 residues. Between the trimmed V and J ends, which lost 2 bases and 2 bases, there was a span of 13 bases. CDR3 protein: CASSLGRGLPYNEQFF. In nucleotides, the CDR3 is TGTGCCAGCAGCTTAGGGCGGGGTCTACCCTACAATGAGCAGTTCTTC.

The chain links TRBV19 to TRBJ2-1, with D perhaps TRBD2 (5 bases). Looked up from germline, CDR1 is LNHDA and CDR2 is SQIVND (reference sequence). V shed 6 bases and J shed 4 bases, with 19 bases lying between them. The CDR3 extends over 16 amino acids. Here the CDR3 DNA reads TGTGCCAGTAGGTCCGTGTGGGAGACGGGGTACAATGAGCAGTTCTTC. Residues: CASRSVWETGYNEQFF. Based on the CDR3 plus reference TRBV19 and TRBJ2-1, the full variable domain is DGGITQSPKYLFRKEGQNVTLSCEQNLNHDAMYWYRQDPGQGLRLIYYSQIVNDFQKGDIAEGYSVSREKKESFPLTVTSAQKNPTAFYLCASRSVWETGYNEQFFGPGTRLTVL.

The rearrangement joins TRBV7-3 to TRBJ2-3; a possible D gene is TRBD2 (5 bases). The CDR3 is 16 amino acids. V gave up 3 bases and J gave up 0 bases, with 13 bases separating them. CDR1 is SGHTA and CDR2 is FQGTGA in the germline V gene. The CDR3 bases are TGTGCCAGCAGCTTGGATACAGCGGTGAGCACAGATACGCAGTATTTT. Amino acid sequence: CASSLDTAVSTDTQYF.

CDR3 in DNA: TGTGCCAGCAGCTTAGCGGACCGGGAGGCCAATGAGCAGTTCTTC. It yields the protein CASSLADREANEQFF. The chain has TRBV7-6 and TRBJ2-1, with TRBD2 identical over 7 bases. V lost 0 bases, J lost 6 bases, and 5 bases stayed unmatched. The CDR3 totals 15 residues. Germline CDR1 is SGHVS and CDR2 is FNYEAQ. Looking up the rest from reference TRBV7-6 and TRBJ2-1 gives the full variable domain: GAGVSQSPRYKVTKRGQDVALRCDPISGHVSLYWYRQALGQGPEFLTYFNYEAQQDKSGLPNDRFSAERPEGSISTLTIQRTEQRDSAMYRCASSLADREANEQFFGPGTRLTVL.

This clone was counted only a few times. This rearrangement joins TRBV4-1 to TRBJ2-5, with a weak D call TRBD1 (8 bases). Germline lookup yields CDR1 MGHRA and CDR2 YSYEKL. Trimming pared 2 bases from V and 5 bases from J, leaving 15 bases between. This CDR3 region has 15 residues. CDR3 sequence (DNA): TGCGCCAGCAGCCAACCCGGACAGGGAGGGGAGACCCAGTACTTC. Amino acid sequence: CASSQPGQGGETQYF.

V gene TRBV19 combines with J gene TRBJ1-5; possible D gene TRBD1, 5 bases. The CDR3 totals 18 residues. The germline V gene has CDR1 LNHDA and CDR2 SQIVND (reference sequence). V gave up 5 bases and J gave up 0 bases, with 20 bases separating them. Written as DNA, the CDR3 is TGTGCCAGTAGTTTAGGACAAACACGAGTTTATAGCAATCAGCCCCAGCATTTT. This gives the protein CASSLGQTRVYSNQPQHF.

The chain couples TRBV5-4 to TRBJ1-2; D perhaps matches TRBD1 (5 bases). The V and J ends lost 4 bases and 1 base respectively, with 11 bases between them. Per the germline V gene, CDR1 is SGHNT and CDR2 is YYREEE (reference sequence). The CDR3 is made up of 14 amino acids. The CDR3 is CASSPGHINYGYTF. CDR3 in DNA: TGTGCCAGCAGCCCTGGACACATTAACTATGGCTACACCTTC.

CDR3 region: CASSLSRTGNLAFF. CDR3 coding DNA: TGTGCCAGCAGTTTATCTCGGACAGGGAACTTAGCTTTCTTT. The chain carries TRBV27 and TRBJ1-1; 8 nucleotides line up with TRBD1. Germline V gene data show CDR1 as MNHEY and CDR2 as SMNVEV (reference sequence). The CDR3 length is 14 residues. The junction had 7 bases not matched to a gene; V was cut back by 0 bases and J by 10 bases.